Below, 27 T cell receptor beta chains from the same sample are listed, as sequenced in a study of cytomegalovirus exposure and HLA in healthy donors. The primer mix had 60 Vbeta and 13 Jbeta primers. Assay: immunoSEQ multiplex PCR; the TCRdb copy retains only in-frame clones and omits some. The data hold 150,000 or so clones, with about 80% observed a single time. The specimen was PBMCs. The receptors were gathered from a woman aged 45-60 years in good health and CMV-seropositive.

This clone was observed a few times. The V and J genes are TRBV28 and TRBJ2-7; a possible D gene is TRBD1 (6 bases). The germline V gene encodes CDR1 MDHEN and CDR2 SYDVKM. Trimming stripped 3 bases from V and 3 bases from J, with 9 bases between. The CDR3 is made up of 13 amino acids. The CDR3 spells CASSLPGDYEQYF. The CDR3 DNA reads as TGTGCCAGCAGTTTGCCAGGGGACTACGAGCAGTACTTC.

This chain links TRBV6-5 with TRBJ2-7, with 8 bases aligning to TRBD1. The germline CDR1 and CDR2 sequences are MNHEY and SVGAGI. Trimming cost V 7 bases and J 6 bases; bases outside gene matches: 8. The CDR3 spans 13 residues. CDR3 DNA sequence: TGTGCCAGCAAGACAGGGGCCTCGGGCGAGCAGTACTTC. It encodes CASKTGASGEQYF.

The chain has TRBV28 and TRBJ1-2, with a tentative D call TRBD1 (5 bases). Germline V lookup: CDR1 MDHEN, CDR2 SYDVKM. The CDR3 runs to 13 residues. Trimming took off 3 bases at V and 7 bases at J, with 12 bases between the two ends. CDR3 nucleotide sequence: TGTGCCAGCAGTTTTTCCAGGGCTGGTGGCTACACCTTC. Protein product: CASSFSRAGGYTF.

The CDR3 reads CASTLGAGELDTQYF. The CDR3 region has the DNA TGTGCCAGCACCCTGGGGGCGGGAGAATTAGATACGCAGTATTTT. The chain is built from TRBV7-9 and TRBJ2-3; tentatively, D is TRBD2 (7 bases). Germline loops: CDR1 SEHNR, CDR2 FQNEAQ (reference sequence). This CDR3 comprises 15 residues. Deletions cut 7 bases from V and 5 bases from J, with 19 bases between.

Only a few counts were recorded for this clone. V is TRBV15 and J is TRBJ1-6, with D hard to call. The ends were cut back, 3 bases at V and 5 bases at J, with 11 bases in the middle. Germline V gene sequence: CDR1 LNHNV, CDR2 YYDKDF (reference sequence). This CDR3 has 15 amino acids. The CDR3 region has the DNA TGTGCCACCAGCAGGATTTCCGCGAATAATTCACCCCTCCACTTT. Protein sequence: CATSRISANNSPLHF.

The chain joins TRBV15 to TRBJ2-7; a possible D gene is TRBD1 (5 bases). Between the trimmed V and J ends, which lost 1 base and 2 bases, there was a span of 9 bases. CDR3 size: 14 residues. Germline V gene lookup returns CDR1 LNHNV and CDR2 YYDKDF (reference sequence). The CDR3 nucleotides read TGTGCCACCAGCAGAGGGGGCAGCGCCTACGAGCAGTACTTC. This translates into CATSRGGSAYEQYF.

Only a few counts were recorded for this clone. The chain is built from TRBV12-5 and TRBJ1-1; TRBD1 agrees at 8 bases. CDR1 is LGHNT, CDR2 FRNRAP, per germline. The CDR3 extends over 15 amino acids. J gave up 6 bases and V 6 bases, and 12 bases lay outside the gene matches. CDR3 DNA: TGTGCTAGTGGGGCCACGGCAGGGGGCAGCTCTGAAGCTTTCTTT. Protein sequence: CASGATAGGSSEAFF.

The CDR3 coding sequence is TGTGCCAGCAGCTTAGGGGGACGGGGACTAGCGCGGCTAGGGCAGTTCTTC. It yields the protein CASSLGGRGLARLGQFF. The chain is built from TRBV11-2 and TRBJ2-1; 10 bases agree with TRBD2. With V trimmed by 1 base and J by 12 bases, 15 bases remained unmatched. Per germline, CDR1 SGHAT and CDR2 FQNNGV. This CDR3 has 17 amino acids.

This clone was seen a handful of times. The CDR3 nucleotides are TGTGCCAGCAGCTTATTCGGGACAGGGACGGGAAACACCATATATTTT. Translating gives CASSLFGTGTGNTIYF. V usage is TRBV7-6 and J usage is TRBJ1-3; 9 nucleotides agree with TRBD1. The germline gives CDR1 SGHVS, CDR2 FNYEAQ. J gave up 4 bases and V 2 bases, and 6 bases lay outside the gene matches. The CDR3 consists of 16 residues.

In DNA form, the CDR3 reads TGTGCCAGCTCCTCCCCGGGACTAGCGGGGGGTTCCTACACAGATACGCAGTATTTT. This sequence encodes CASSSPGLAGGSYTDTQYF. V and J are TRBV27 and TRBJ2-3; the match to TRBD2 covers 15 bases. With 8 bases clipped from V and 2 bases from J, the junction kept 14 bases outside the gene matches. The length of the CDR3 is 19 residues. CDR1 is MNHEY, CDR2 SMNVEV, per germline (reference sequence).

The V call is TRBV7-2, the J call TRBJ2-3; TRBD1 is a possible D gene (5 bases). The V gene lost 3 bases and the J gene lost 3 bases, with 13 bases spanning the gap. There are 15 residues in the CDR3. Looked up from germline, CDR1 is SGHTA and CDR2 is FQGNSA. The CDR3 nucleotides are TGTGCCAGCAGCTTGGGGCTTCTGTTAACAGATACGCAGTATTTT. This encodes CASSLGLLLTDTQYF.

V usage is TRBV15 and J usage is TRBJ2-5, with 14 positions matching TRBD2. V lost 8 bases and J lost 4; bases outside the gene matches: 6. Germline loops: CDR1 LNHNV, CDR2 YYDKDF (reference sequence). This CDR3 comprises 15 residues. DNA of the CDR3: TGTGCCACCGGACTAGCGGGGGGCAGGAGAGAGACCCAGTACTTC. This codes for CATGLAGGRRETQYF.

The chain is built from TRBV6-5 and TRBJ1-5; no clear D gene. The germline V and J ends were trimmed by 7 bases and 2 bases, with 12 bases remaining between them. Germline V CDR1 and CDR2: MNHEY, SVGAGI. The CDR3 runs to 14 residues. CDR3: CASTSDIGNQPQHF. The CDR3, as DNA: TGTGCCAGCACCTCAGACATAGGCAATCAGCCCCAGCATTTT.

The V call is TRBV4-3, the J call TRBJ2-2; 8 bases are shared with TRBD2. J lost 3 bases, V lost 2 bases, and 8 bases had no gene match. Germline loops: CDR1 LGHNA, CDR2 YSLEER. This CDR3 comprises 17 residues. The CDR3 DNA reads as TGCGCCAGCAGCCAAACTCTCAAGCGGGGGTACACCGGGGAGCTGTTTTTT. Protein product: CASSQTLKRGYTGELFF.

The CDR3 DNA reads TGCGCCAGCAGCCTGGGGACAGGGGGAAACCAGCCCCAGCATTTT. Amino acids: CASSLGTGGNQPQHF. The chain has TRBV5-1 and TRBJ1-5; TRBD1 matches 11 bases. CDR1 is SGHRS, CDR2 YFSETQ, per germline. V was pared by 4 bases and J by 7 bases, with 7 bases of the junction left unmatched. This CDR3 contains 15 residues.

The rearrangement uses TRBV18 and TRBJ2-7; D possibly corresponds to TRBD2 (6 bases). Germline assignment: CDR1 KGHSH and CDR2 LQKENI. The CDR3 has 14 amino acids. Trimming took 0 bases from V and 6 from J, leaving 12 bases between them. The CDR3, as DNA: TGTGCCAGCTCACCACCTGGAGGGGTTAGCGAGCAGTACTTC. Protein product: CASSPPGGVSEQYF.

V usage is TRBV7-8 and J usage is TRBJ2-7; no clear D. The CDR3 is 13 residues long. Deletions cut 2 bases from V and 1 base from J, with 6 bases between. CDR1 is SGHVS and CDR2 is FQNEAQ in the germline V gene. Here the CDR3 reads CASSLSLSYEQYF. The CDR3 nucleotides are TGTGCCAGCAGCTTAAGTCTATCCTACGAGCAGTACTTC.

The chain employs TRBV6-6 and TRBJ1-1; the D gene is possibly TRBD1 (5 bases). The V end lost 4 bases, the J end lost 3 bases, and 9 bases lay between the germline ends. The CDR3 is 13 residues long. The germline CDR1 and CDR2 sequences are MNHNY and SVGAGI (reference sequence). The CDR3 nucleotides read TGTGCCAGCAGTTCCCAGGGTGACACTGAAGCTTTCTTT. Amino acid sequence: CASSSQGDTEAFF.

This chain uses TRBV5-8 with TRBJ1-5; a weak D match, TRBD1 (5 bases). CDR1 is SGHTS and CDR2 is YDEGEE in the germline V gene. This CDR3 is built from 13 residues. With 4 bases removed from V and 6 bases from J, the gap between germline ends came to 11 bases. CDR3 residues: CASSPGGVQPQHF. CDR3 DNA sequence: TGTGCCAGCAGCCCAGGAGGGGTTCAGCCCCAGCATTTT.

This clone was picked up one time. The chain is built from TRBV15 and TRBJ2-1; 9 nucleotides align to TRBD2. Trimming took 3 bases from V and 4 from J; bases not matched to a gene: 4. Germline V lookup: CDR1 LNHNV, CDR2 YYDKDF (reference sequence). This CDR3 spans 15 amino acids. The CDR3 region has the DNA TGTGCCACCAGCAGGGAGCGGGAGGCTTACAATGAGCAGTTCTTC. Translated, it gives CATSREREAYNEQFF.

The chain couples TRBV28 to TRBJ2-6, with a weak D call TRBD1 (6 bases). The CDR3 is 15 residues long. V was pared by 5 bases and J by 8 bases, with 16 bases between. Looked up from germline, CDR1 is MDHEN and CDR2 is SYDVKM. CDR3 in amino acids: CASSQETGFPNVLTF. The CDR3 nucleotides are TGTGCCAGCAGTCAAGAAACAGGGTTCCCCAACGTCCTGACTTTC.

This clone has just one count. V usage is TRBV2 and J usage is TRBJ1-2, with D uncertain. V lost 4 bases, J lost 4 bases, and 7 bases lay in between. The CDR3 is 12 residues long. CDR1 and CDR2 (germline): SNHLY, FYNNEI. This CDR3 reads CASSAQSYGYTF. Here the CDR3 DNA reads TGTGCCAGCAGTGCACAGAGCTATGGCTACACCTTC.

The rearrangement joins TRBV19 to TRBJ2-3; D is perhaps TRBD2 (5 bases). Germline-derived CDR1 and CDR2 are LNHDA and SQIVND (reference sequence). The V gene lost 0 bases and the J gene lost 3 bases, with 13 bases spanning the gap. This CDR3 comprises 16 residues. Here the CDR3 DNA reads TGTGCCAGTAGTATAGATCTAAGCGGTGGGACAGATACGCAGTATTTT. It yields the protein CASSIDLSGGTDTQYF.

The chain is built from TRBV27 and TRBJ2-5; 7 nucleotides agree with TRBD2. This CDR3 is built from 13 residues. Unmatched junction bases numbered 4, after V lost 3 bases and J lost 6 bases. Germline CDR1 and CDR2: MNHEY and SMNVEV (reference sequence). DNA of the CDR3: TGTGCCAGCAGTTTTATGGGGGGGAAGACCCAGTACTTC. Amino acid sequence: CASSFMGGKTQYF.

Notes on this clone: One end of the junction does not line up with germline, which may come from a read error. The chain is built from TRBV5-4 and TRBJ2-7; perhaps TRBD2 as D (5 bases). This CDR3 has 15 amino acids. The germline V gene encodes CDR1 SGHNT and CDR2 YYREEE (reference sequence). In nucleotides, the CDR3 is TGTGCCAGCAGCTTGGACAATAGACGGGATTACGGGCAGTACTTC. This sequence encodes CASSLDNRRDYGQYF.

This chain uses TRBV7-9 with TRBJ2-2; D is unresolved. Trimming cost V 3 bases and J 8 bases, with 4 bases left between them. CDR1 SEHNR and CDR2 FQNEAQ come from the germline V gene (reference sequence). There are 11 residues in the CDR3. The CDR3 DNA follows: TGTGCCAGCAGCTTTACTGGGGAGCTGTTTTTT. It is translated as CASSFTGELFF.

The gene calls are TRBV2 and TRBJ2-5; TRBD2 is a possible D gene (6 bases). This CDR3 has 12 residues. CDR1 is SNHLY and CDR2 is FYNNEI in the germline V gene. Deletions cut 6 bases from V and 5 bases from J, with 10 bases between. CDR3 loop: CASRRGAETQYF. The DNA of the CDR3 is TGTGCCAGCAGGCGGGGCGCGGAGACCCAGTACTTC.